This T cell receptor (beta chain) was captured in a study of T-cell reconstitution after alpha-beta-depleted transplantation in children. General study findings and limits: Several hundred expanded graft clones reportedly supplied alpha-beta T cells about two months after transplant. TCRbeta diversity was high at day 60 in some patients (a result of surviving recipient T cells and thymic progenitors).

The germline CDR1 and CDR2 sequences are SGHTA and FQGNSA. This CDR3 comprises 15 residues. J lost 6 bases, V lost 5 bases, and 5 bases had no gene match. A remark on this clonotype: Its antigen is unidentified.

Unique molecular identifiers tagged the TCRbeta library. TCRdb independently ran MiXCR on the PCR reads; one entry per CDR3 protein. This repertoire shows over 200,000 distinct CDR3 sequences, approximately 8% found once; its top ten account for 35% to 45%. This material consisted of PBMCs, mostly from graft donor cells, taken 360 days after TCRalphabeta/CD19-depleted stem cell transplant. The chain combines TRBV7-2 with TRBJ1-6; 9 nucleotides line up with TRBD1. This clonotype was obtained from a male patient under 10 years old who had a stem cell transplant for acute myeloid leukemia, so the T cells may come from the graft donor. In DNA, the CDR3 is TGTGCCAGCAGCACGGGACAGGGCTTTAATTCACCCCTCCACTTT. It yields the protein CASSTGQGFNSPLHF.